The clone carrying this TCR beta chain was observed a few times. Its specificity is not known. The data originate from a study of T-cell reconstitution after alpha-beta-depleted transplantation in children. Study-wide results and caveats: As was reported, about two months after transplant, alpha-beta T cells came from several hundred expanded graft clones. Several patients had high TCRbeta diversity at day 60; it came from surviving recipient T cells and thymic progenitors. Counts and diversity of T cells one year after transplant came mostly from newly produced T cells.

The CDR3 runs 12 residues. Trimming shortened V by 2 bases and J by 5 bases, and 6 bases separated the two germline ends. Construction of the TCRbeta library involved unique molecular identifiers. One entry per CDR3 protein, called by TCRdb with MiXCR from the PCR reads. This sample carries fewer than 150,000 distinct CDR3 sequences, roughly 9.7% of them seen once, and the ten largest clones take 24%. This clonotype was obtained from a girl under three years old who had a stem cell transplant for combined immunodeficiency, so the T cells may come from the graft donor. The rearrangement uses TRBV12-3 or TRBV12-4 and TRBJ2-5; D uncertain. This material consisted of PBMCs, mostly from graft donor cells, taken 180 days after TCRalphabeta/CD19-depleted stem cell transplant. Here the CDR3 reads CASSLLVETQYF. The CDR3, as DNA: TGTGCCAGCAGTTTACTAGTTGAGACCCAGTACTTC.